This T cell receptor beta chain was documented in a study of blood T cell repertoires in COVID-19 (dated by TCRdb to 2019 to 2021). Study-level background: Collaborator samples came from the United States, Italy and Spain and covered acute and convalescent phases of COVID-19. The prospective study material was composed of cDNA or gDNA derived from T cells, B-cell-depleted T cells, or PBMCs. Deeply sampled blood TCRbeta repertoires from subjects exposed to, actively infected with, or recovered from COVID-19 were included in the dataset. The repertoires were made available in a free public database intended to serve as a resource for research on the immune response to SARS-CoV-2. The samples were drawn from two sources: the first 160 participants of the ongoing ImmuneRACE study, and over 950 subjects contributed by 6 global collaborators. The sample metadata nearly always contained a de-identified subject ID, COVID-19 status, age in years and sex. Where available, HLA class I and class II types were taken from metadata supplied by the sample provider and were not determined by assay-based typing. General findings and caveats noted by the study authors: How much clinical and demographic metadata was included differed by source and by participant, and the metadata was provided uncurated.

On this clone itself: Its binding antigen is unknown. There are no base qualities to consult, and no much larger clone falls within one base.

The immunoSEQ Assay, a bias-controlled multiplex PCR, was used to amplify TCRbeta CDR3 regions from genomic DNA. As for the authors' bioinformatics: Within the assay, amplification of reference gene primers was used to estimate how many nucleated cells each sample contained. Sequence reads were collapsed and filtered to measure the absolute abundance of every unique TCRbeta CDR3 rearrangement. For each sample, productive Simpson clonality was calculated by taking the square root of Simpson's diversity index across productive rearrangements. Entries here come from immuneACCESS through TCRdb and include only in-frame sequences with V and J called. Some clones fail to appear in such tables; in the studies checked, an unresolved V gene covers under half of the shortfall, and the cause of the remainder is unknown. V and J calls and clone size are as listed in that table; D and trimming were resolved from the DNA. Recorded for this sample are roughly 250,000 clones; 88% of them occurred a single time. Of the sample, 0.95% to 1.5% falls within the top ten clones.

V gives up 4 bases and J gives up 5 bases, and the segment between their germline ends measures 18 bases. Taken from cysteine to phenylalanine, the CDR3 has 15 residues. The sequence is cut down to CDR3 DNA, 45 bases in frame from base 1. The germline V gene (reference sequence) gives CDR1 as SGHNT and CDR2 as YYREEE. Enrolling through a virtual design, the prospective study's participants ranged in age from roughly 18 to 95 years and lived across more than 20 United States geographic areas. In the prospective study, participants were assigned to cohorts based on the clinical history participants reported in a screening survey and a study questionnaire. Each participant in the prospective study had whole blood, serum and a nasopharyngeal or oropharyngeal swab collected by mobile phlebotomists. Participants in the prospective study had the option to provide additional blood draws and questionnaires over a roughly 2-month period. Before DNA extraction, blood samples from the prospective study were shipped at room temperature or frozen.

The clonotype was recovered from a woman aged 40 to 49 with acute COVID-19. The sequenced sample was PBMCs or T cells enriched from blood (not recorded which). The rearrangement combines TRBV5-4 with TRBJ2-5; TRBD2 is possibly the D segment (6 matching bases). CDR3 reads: CASSPEGWRGETQYF. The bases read TGTGCCAGCAGCCCGGAGGGATGGCGCGGGGAGACCCAGTACTTC.